This TCR beta chain was identified during a study of blood T cell repertoires in COVID-19. On the study more broadly: COVID-19 samples collected from the United States, Italy and Spain covered acute and convalescent phases. The cDNA or gDNA used as material had been derived from T cells, B-cell-depleted T cells, or PBMCs.

The germline V gene has CDR1 SGHTA and CDR2 FQGNSA. Germline trimming cut 5 bases from V and 2 bases from J; bases unmatched to any gene: 2. The CDR3 consists of 13 residues. How the authors handled the data: Amplification of reference gene primers was used by the study to estimate nucleated cell counts. The method was immunoSEQ multiplex PCR; TCRdb's version includes in-frame clones alone and lacks a portion of them. V and J calls and clone size are those listed in that table; D and trimming were worked out from the DNA. The sample consists of some 68,000 clones, around 89% of them appearing once. The sequencing sample was made of peripheral blood. The clonotype originates from a man aged 45-65 years with acute or convalescent COVID-19. The chain combines TRBV7-2 with TRBJ1-2, with TRBD1 matching over 7 bases. DNA of the CDR3: TGTGCCAGCAGCGAGGACAGGAACTATGGCTACACCTTC. Translating it yields CASSEDRNYGYTF.